One T cell receptor beta chain is described in this entry. What it binds is unknown. From the RT-PCR reads, TCRdb called clonotypes with MiXCR, one entry per CDR3 protein. The sample consists of 18,000 or so distinct CDR3 sequences, about 61% of them appearing once. This CDR3 has 18 amino acids. The data belong to a study of yellow fever vaccine responses in identical twins. The study's findings and limits: Reportedly, the T cell response mounted by twins to vaccine seemed partly convergent, partly personalized.

The chain uses TRBV21-1 and TRBJ2-5; the table's D call TRBD1 went unverified against the DNA. TRBV21-1 is deemed a pseudogene. The TCR originated in a young woman who received the yellow fever vaccine. This material consisted of T cells from blood (PBMCs), unsorted or a sorted subset (not recorded which), taken before or after yellow fever vaccination (not recorded which). As DNA, the CDR3 is TGTGCCAGCAGCAAAGGACCCCCGGGACAGGTCCCCCAAGAGACCCAGTACTTC. This codes for CASSKGPPGQVPQETQYF.